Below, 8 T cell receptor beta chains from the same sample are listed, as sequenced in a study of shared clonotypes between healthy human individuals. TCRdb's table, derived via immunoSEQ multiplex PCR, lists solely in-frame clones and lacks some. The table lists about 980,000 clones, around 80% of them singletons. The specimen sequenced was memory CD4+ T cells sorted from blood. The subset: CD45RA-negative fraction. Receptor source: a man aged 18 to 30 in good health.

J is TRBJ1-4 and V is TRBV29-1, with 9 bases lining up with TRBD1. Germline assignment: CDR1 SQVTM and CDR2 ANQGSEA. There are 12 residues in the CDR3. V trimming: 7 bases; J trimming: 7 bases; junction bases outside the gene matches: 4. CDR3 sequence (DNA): TGCAGCGCCGGACAGGGGAGTGAAAAACTGTTTTTT. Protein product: CSAGQGSEKLFF. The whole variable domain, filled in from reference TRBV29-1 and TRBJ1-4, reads SAVISQKPSRDICQRGTSLTIQCQVDSQVTMMFWYRQQPGQSLTLIATANQGSEATYESGFVIDKFPISRPNLTFSTLTVSNMSPEDSSIYLCSAGQGSEKLFFGSGTQLSVL.

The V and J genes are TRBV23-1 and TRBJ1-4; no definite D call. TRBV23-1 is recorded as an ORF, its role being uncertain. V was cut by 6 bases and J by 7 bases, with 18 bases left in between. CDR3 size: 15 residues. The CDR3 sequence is CASSPYEQKGEKLFF. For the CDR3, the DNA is TGCGCCAGCAGCCCCTATGAACAGAAGGGTGAAAAACTGTTTTTT.

The CDR3 DNA sequence: TGTGCCAGCAGCCATGCGAGCCCCCCTACTAGCGGCGGATTCTACAATGAGCAGTTCTTC. Translating gives CASSHASPPTSGGFYNEQFF. This chain connects TRBV7-6 to TRBJ2-1; 8 bases align to TRBD2. The CDR3 sequence is 20 residues long. Germline CDR1 SGHVS, CDR2 FNYEAQ. V shed 5 bases and J 3 bases; nucleotides not matched to a gene: 21.

The CDR3 spells CSVEVRGVYNEQFF. As DNA, the CDR3 is TGCAGCGTTGAAGTGCGGGGGGTATACAATGAGCAGTTCTTC. This chain links TRBV29-1 with TRBJ2-1, with 8 nucleotides matching TRBD2. V dropped 1 base and J dropped 4; count of bases not matched to a gene: 3. This CDR3 is built from 14 residues. Germline loops: CDR1 SQVTM, CDR2 ANQGSEA.

Here the CDR3 reads CAISESTGSGNHEQYF. The CDR3 region has the DNA TGTGCCATCAGTGAGTCGACGGGTAGCGGGAATCACGAGCAGTACTTC. This chain connects TRBV10-3 to TRBJ2-7; 8 nucleotides agree with TRBD2. The CDR3 has 16 amino acids. CDR1 and CDR2 from the germline V gene are ENHRY and SYGVKD. Unmatched junction bases numbered 9, after V lost 0 bases and J lost 5 bases.

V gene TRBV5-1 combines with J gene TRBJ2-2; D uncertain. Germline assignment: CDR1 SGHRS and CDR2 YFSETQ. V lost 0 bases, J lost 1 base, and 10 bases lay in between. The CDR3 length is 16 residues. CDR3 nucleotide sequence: TGCGCCAGCAGCTTGGCCGTGACGGAGAACACCGGGGAGCTGTTTTTT. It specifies CASSLAVTENTGELFF. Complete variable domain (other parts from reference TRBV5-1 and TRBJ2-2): KAGVTQTPRYLIKTRGQQVTLSCSPISGHRSVSWYQQTPGQGLQFLFEYFSETQRNKGNFPGRFSGRQFSNSRSEMNVSTLELGDSALYLCASSLAVTENTGELFFGEGSRLTVL.

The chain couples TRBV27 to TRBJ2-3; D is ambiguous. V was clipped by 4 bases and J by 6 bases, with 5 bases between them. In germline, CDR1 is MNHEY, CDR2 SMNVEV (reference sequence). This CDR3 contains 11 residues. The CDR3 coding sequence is TGTGCCAGCAGTTCATATGATACGCAGTATTTT. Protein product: CASSSYDTQYF.

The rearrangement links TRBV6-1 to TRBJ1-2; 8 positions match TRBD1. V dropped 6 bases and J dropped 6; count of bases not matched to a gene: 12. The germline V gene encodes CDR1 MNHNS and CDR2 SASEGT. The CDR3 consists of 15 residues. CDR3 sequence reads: CASRSSRGRKDGYTF. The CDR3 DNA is TGTGCCAGCAGAAGCTCCAGGGGGCGCAAGGATGGCTACACCTTC.